Shown below are 24 T cell receptor beta chains from a single sample sequenced in a study of T cells in Graves' hyperthyroidism and ophthalmopathy. It was RNA transcripts that yielded the amplified TCR beta CDR3 regions. HTBI primers were employed in a first-round RT-PCR of the TCR CDR3. Using its own MiXCR run on the multiplex PCR reads, TCRdb lists one record per CDR3 protein. The sample has 300,000 to 450,000 distinct CDR3 sequences, around 13% seen once. Sequences were obtained from blood. All receptors come from a woman aged 55-69 years with Graves' hyperthyroidism.

This clonotype was seen many times. The chain uses TRBV2 and TRBJ2-7; 14 bases agree with TRBD2. V gave up 6 bases and J gave up 5 bases; unmatched junction bases: 15. The CDR3 sequence is 18 residues long. Germline values: CDR1 SNHLY, CDR2 FYNNEI. The CDR3 protein is CASSPLRGGLAGGNEQYF. CDR3 nucleotides: TGTGCCAGCAGCCCCCTGCGCGGTGGACTAGCGGGAGGAAACGAGCAGTACTTC. The whole variable domain, remainder taken from reference TRBV2 and TRBJ2-7, is EPEVTQTPSHQVTQMGQEVILRCVPISNHLYFYWYRQILGQKVEFLVSFYNNEISEKSEIFDDQFSVERPDGSNFTLKIRSTKLEDSAMYFCASSPLRGGLAGGNEQYFGPGTRLTVT.

This clonotype was picked up many times. The CDR3 spells CASSLRRDVGALGGEQFF. DNA for the CDR3: TGTGCCAGCAGCCTTCGCCGCGATGTAGGAGCACTTGGAGGTGAGCAGTTCTTC. The genes are TRBV7-9 and TRBJ2-1; a possible D gene is TRBD2 (5 bases). Germline-derived CDR1 and CDR2 are SEHNR and FQNEAQ (reference sequence). The CDR3 has 18 amino acids. Trimming removed 5 bases from V and 9 bases from J, with 29 bases in between.

This clonotype occurred many times. V usage is TRBV7-2 and J usage is TRBJ2-5; D is uncertain. Trimming left V 5 bases short and J 7 bases short, with 17 bases between. The germline CDR1 and CDR2 sequences are SGHTA and FQGNSA. CDR3 size: 14 residues. The CDR3 DNA reads TGTGCCAGCAGCCTCAGTTCACTGGAAGGGACCCAGTACTTC. The encoded protein is CASSLSSLEGTQYF.

This clonotype was seen repeatedly, ten times or more. The rearrangement uses TRBV7-3 and TRBJ2-1; D might be TRBD1 or TRBD2, each matching 6 bases. With 5 bases removed from V and 9 bases from J, the gap between germline ends came to 20 bases. The length of the CDR3 is 15 residues. Germline CDR1 reads SGHTA; CDR2 reads FQGTGA. The DNA for the CDR3 is TGTGCCAGCAGCCCGCTCAGGGGACTTCCGAGTGAGCAGTTCTTC. This codes for CASSPLRGLPSEQFF.

Concerning this clonotype itself: Being one base from a much bigger clone, this may be a read error. The CDR3 nucleotides are TGTGCCAGCAGCTTACTATCGGGAAAGGTCTATGAGCAGTTCTTC. It yields the protein CASSLLSGKVYEQFF. The rearrangement joins TRBV7-8 to TRBJ2-1, with a tentative D call TRBD2 (5 bases). This CDR3 spans 15 amino acids. The V gene lost 2 bases and the J gene lost 8 bases, with 16 bases spanning the gap. CDR1 and CDR2 from the germline V gene are SGHVS and FQNEAQ.

This clonotype has more than one count but fewer than ten. The conserved phenylalanine or tryptophan normally closing the CDR3 is absent here, so this likely arose from a read error. The chain joins TRBV7-8 to TRBJ2-7, with 7 positions matching TRBD2. With V trimmed by 1 base and J by 6 bases, 12 bases remained unmatched. The CDR3 sequence is 16 residues long. Germline V gene sequence: CDR1 SGHVS, CDR2 FQNEAQ. CDR3 loop: CASSLVGAGLTSEQYL. Written as DNA, the CDR3 is TGTGCCAGCAGCTTAGTGGGAGCGGGGCTCACGTCCGAGCAGTACCTC.

This clonotype has at least ten counts. The chain uses TRBV18 and TRBJ2-1, with 7 bases that match TRBD1. CDR1 and CDR2 from the germline V gene are KGHSH and LQKENI. J was trimmed by 5 bases and V by 5 bases; bases with no gene match: 9. The CDR3 is made up of 15 amino acids. CDR3 nucleotide sequence: TGTGCCAGCTCATCACGGGACAGTCTAAACAATGAGCAGTTCTTC. This translates into CASSSRDSLNNEQFF.

This clonotype has at least ten counts. The CDR3 spells CASSPRSGLSGANVLTF. The CDR3 bases are TGTGCCAGCAGTCCCCGAAGTGGCCTCTCTGGGGCCAACGTCCTGACTTTC. This sequence joins TRBV27 and TRBJ2-6; D is undetermined. From germline, CDR1 is MNHEY and CDR2 SMNVEV (reference sequence). CDR3 length: 17 residues. Trimming took off 5 bases at V and 0 bases at J, with 14 bases between the two ends.

This clonotype showed up many times. One junction end disagrees with the germline gene, perhaps due to a read error. V usage is TRBV28 and J usage is TRBJ1-1, with 10 positions matching TRBD1. Germline assignment: CDR1 MDHEN and CDR2 SYDVKM. The CDR3 loop spans 15 amino acids. CDR3 residues: CASSLPDRGNIEAFF. CDR3 nucleotides: TGTGCCAGCAGTTTACCGGACAGGGGGAACATTGAAGCTTTCTTT.

This clonotype was detected ten times or more. The rearrangement links TRBV27 to TRBJ1-2; TRBD1 matches 7 bases. CDR1 and CDR2 from the germline V gene are MNHEY and SMNVEV (reference sequence). This CDR3 region has 13 residues. Trimming at V came to 8 bases and at J to 5 bases, leaving 8 bases not matched to a gene. CDR3 nucleotide sequence: TGTGCCAGCCGTCTGACAGGGACGTATGGCTACACCTTC. This gives the protein CASRLTGTYGYTF.

This chain joins TRBV19 and TRBJ2-1; TRBD1 matches at 8 bases. V was pared by 1 base and J by 4 bases, with 3 bases of the junction left unmatched. Germline lookup yields CDR1 LNHDA and CDR2 SQIVND (reference sequence). CDR3 length equals 15 residues. The CDR3 sequence is CASSIADRGYNEQFF. CDR3 nucleotide sequence: TGTGCCAGTAGTATAGCTGACAGGGGTTACAATGAGCAGTTCTTC.

V and J are TRBV9 and TRBJ1-1, with D maybe TRBD1 (6 bases). The CDR3 runs to 13 residues. CDR1 and CDR2 from the germline V gene are SGDLS and YYNGEE. Trimming took 3 bases from V and 8 from J, leaving 14 bases between them. The CDR3 spells CASSAPGGAEAFF. The CDR3 nucleotides read TGTGCCAGCAGCGCCCCGGGGGGCGCAGAAGCTTTCTTT.

This clonotype showed up many times. The J gene is TRBJ1-1, the V gene TRBV27, with a tentative D call TRBD1 (6 bases). V dropped 2 bases and J dropped 1 base, with 8 bases sitting between them. CDR1 is MNHEY, CDR2 SMNVEV, per germline (reference sequence). This CDR3 has 14 amino acids. DNA of the CDR3: TGTGCCAGCAGTTTAACAGGGCGGAACACTGAAGCTTTCTTT. Residues: CASSLTGRNTEAFF.

This clonotype was picked up many times. V usage is TRBV28 and J usage is TRBJ2-1; the match to TRBD2 covers 8 bases. The V and J ends lost 7 bases and 0 bases, in that order; junction bases with no gene match: 8. Germline loops: CDR1 MDHEN, CDR2 SYDVKM. This CDR3 is built from 16 residues. DNA of the CDR3: TGTGCCAGCAATTCCCAACTAGCGGCCTCCTACAATGAGCAGTTCTTC. This gives the protein CASNSQLAASYNEQFF.

This clonotype was counted at least ten times. The chain has TRBV6-1 and TRBJ1-4; the match to TRBD1 covers 9 bases. Losses at the gene ends were 6 bases for V and 4 bases for J; bases not matched to a gene: 9. The germline V gene encodes CDR1 MNHNS and CDR2 SASEGT. This CDR3 spans 16 amino acids. The CDR3 DNA is TGTGCCAGCAGCGGTGGGACAGGGCGGGTTAATGAAAAACTGTTTTTT. Its protein product is CASSGGTGRVNEKLFF.

This clonotype came up a few times. The V and J genes are TRBV28 and TRBJ1-2; 7 nucleotides agree with TRBD1. Germline V gene sequence: CDR1 MDHEN, CDR2 SYDVKM. The ends lost 4 bases at V and 3 bases at J; junction bases unmatched: 8. The CDR3 sequence is 15 residues long. Here the CDR3 DNA reads TGTGCCAGCAGTTCGGCCGGGACAGCCGACTATGGCTACACCTTC. Its translation: CASSSAGTADYGYTF.

This clonotype was recorded only once. The chain is built from TRBV24-1 and TRBJ2-3; 10 bases map to TRBD1. Germline loops: CDR1 KGHDR, CDR2 SFDVKD. With V trimmed by 4 bases and J by 3 bases, 6 bases remained unmatched. This CDR3 is 16 amino acids long. The CDR3, as DNA: TGTGCCACCAGTGACCCGACAGGGGGCTGGACAGATACGCAGTATTTT. It specifies CATSDPTGGWTDTQYF.

This sequence joins TRBV4-1 and TRBJ2-3; D is undetermined. With 1 base removed from V and 0 bases from J, the gap between germline ends came to 8 bases. There are 15 residues in the CDR3. Germline CDR1 reads MGHRA; CDR2 reads YSYEKL. The CDR3 reads CASSQVLTSTDTQYF. CDR3 DNA: TGCGCCAGCAGCCAAGTCCTCACTAGCACAGATACGCAGTATTTT.

This clonotype appeared many times. The J gene is TRBJ1-5, the V gene TRBV6-1, with D hard to call. Germline values: CDR1 MNHNS, CDR2 SASEGT. V was pared by 8 bases and J by 11 bases, with 19 bases between. The CDR3 contains 13 residues. CDR3 DNA sequence: TGTGCCAGCGCCACCGGCGGGGATCGGGCCCAGCATTTT. Its translation is CASATGGDRAQHF.

This clonotype was seen a few times. V usage is TRBV20-1 and J usage is TRBJ1-1; the match to TRBD1 covers 9 bases. Germline CDR1 is DFQATT and CDR2 is SNEGSKA (reference sequence). The CDR3 is 15 amino acids. Unmatched junction bases numbered 13, after V lost 6 bases and J lost 5 bases. CDR3: CSARQGVEEGTEAFF. CDR3 nucleotides: TGCAGTGCAAGACAGGGGGTAGAGGAGGGGACTGAAGCTTTCTTT.

The genes are TRBV29-1 and TRBJ1-5, with a tentative D call TRBD1 (5 bases). Germline V gives CDR1 SQVTM, CDR2 ANQGSEA. The ends were cut back, 4 bases at V and 0 bases at J, with 10 bases in the middle. The CDR3 is 14 amino acids. Here the CDR3 DNA reads TGCAGCGTTGCAGGGCCAGCTAGCAATCAGCCCCAGCATTTT. Translation gives CSVAGPASNQPQHF.

This clonotype was counted ten times or more. The V and J genes are TRBV2 and TRBJ2-3, with D possibly being TRBD2 (5 bases). The length of the CDR3 is 15 residues. CDR1 SNHLY and CDR2 FYNNEI come from the germline V gene. V dropped 3 bases and J dropped 0 bases, with 10 bases sitting between them. The DNA for the CDR3 is TGTGCCAGCAGTGACTCGGGATTTAGCACAGATACGCAGTATTTT. Translating gives CASSDSGFSTDTQYF. The whole variable domain, filled in from reference TRBV2 and TRBJ2-3, reads EPEVTQTPSHQVTQMGQEVILRCVPISNHLYFYWYRQILGQKVEFLVSFYNNEISEKSEIFDDQFSVERPDGSNFTLKIRSTKLEDSAMYFCASSDSGFSTDTQYFGPGTRLTVL.

The chain is built from TRBV11-2 and TRBJ2-1, with 13 bases fitting TRBD2. This CDR3 contains 18 residues. Trimming removed 7 bases from V and 8 bases from J; junction bases left unmatched: 17. Germline lookup yields CDR1 SGHAT and CDR2 FQNNGV. The DNA for the CDR3 is TGTGCCAGCACCCCTGAGAAACTAGCGGGAGGGTTTATCGATGAGCAGTTCTTC. It yields the protein CASTPEKLAGGFIDEQFF. The full variable domain, completed using reference TRBV11-2 and TRBJ2-1, is EAGVAQSPRYKIIEKRQSVAFWCNPISGHATLYWYQQILGQGPKLLIQFQNNGVVDDSQLPKDRFSAERLKGVDSTLKIQPAKLEDSAVYLCASTPEKLAGGFIDEQFFGPGTRLTVL.

This clonotype was observed many times. The V and J genes are TRBV11-1 and TRBJ2-7, with a tentative D call TRBD1 (6 bases). The V gene's germline CDR1 is SGHAT and CDR2 FQDESV (reference sequence). V was trimmed by 4 bases and J by 0 bases, leaving 10 bases between them. The CDR3 spans 14 residues. The DNA of the CDR3 is TGTGCCAGCAGCTCGGGGACACCCTCCTACGAGCAGTACTTC. This codes for CASSSGTPSYEQYF.